This TCR beta chain was profiled in a study of identical twins. Through template switching, a universal primer site was introduced, and the cDNA contained unique molecular identifiers. MiXCR was run by TCRdb on the 5' RACE reads, yielding one entry per CDR3 protein. The sample gives 350,000 to 450,000 distinct CDR3 sequences, roughly 18% of which show up once; around 12% is in the top ten. After removal of 2 bases from V and 5 bases from J, the junction contained 17 bases not matched to a gene. CDR1 is SGHRS, CDR2 YFSETQ, per germline. The CDR3 contains 19 residues. Points from the study as a whole: Partly confounded zero-insertion analyses could result from invariant MAIT and iNKT cells. With abundant cord blood beta clonotypes, insertions were fewer; memory repertoires showed no such pattern.

This clonotype was seen only once. Its antigen is still unknown. This TCR was sampled from a middle-aged man in good health. The chain combines TRBV5-1 with TRBJ2-2, with 8 bases lining up with TRBD1. Sequencing was performed on naive T cells sorted from blood. DNA for the CDR3: TGCGCCAGCAGCTTCGGGACAGGTGGCCAACCCCATCTAACCGGGGAGCTGTTTTTT. Translated, it gives CASSFGTGGQPHLTGELFF.